Shown below are 3 T cell receptor beta chains from a single sample sequenced in a study of PD-1 blockade in classical Hodgkin lymphoma. Generated by immunoSEQ multiplex PCR, the TCRdb table keeps only in-frame clones and is missing some. Of 90,000 to 100,000 clones in the sample, approximately 80% were seen once. Each and every patient relapsed after autologous stem cell transplantation, and patients got differing brentuximab vedotin exposure. This specimen was peripheral blood mononuclear cells (PBMCs), taken before the second cycle of nivolumab. The receptors were gathered from a human donor with classical Hodgkin lymphoma.

Here the CDR3 reads CASSKSWGEQFF. The CDR3 DNA is TGTGCCAGCAGTAAGTCTTGGGGTGAGCAGTTCTTC. The J gene is TRBJ2-1, the V gene TRBV6-5; D gene unclear. The CDR3 extends over 12 amino acids. Germline CDR1 MNHEY, CDR2 SVGAGI. V was pared by 5 bases and J by 9 bases, with 11 bases between.

The CDR3 spells CAWSVGLANEQFF. DNA of the CDR3: TGTGCCTGGAGTGTCGGACTAGCGAATGAGCAGTTCTTC. The J gene is TRBJ2-1, the V gene TRBV30; 9 nucleotides align to TRBD2. J lost 7 bases, V lost 0 bases, and 1 base had no gene match. The CDR3 spans 13 residues. The germline V gene has CDR1 GTSNPN and CDR2 SVGIG (reference sequence).

This chain joins TRBV6-1 and TRBJ2-1, with 8 bases fitting TRBD2. V trimming: 4 bases; J trimming: 1 base; junction bases outside the gene matches: 6. CDR1 is MNHNS and CDR2 is SASEGT in the germline V gene. CDR3 length equals 16 residues. The CDR3 reads CASSASGSSSYNEQFF. The CDR3 DNA sequence: TGTGCCAGCAGTGCCAGCGGGAGTTCATCCTACAATGAGCAGTTCTTC.